This T cell receptor beta chain was documented in a study of cytomegalovirus exposure and HLA in healthy donors (dated by TCRdb to the late 2010s). As for the study more broadly: In an earlier analysis of under 600 of the donors, 250 to 300 Gb of sequence data and some 120 million unique TCR beta sequences from approximately 180 million T cells were reported. An early release that covered more than 550 HLA-typed donors contained about 300 gigabases of sequencing data and about 93 million unique TCR sequences. Of the 398 genotyped donors, less than 85% were placed in the genetic ancestry cluster associated with self-reported Caucasian donors. The aim of the study was to test whether cataloging public T cell receptors could identify signatures of past pathogen exposure. The T cell repertoires of around 670 subjects were profiled by immunosequencing and related to cytomegalovirus serostatus. Along with the approximately 620-subject first cohort, a separate validation cohort of over 90 different subjects was used. High-throughput TCR immunosequencing, statistical association of individual TCRs with disease status, and machine learning were combined to predict cytomegalovirus infection status. In a later analysis, previously published TCR beta repertoires from about 670 donors were re-analyzed and high-resolution HLA genotyping was added so that TCR occurrence patterns could be studied. The later analysis used no new phenotypic data to find candidate immune exposures, relying instead on TCR beta sequences and their occurrence across donors. In an earlier analysis of around 540 of the donors, high-throughput TCR beta sequencing was used to judge whether each TCR beta V gene segment behaved as functional or pseudogenic. Donor age, sex, ethnicity and CMV serostatus were compiled together with the repertoire data. In a later genetic analysis, genome-wide SNP genotypes for about three fifths of the roughly 670 donors were used, and that subset was treated as a discovery cohort. Every discovery cohort repertoire had been produced on one sequencing platform. HLA typing covered class I and class II loci at four-digit resolution. Typing coverage differed by locus: A, B, C, DRB1 and DQB1 were typed in about 620-640 donors, DQA1 in approximately 520, DPA1 in some 570, and DPB1 in just under 490. A few DR-DQ haplotypes were handled as single units for association and clustering because linkage in the cohort was strong. Across some 400 genotyped donors of the cohort, an average of approximately 240,000 unique TCR beta nucleotide sequences per donor were sequenced, and roughly 17% of those sequences were non-productive.

Preparation of the library involved the immunoSEQ multiplex PCR assay. A mixture of 60 forward primers for TCR Vbeta segments and 13 reverse primers for TCR Jbeta segments was used in the multiplex PCR. The CDR3 region of rearranged TCR beta genes was amplified from genomic DNA with a multiplex PCR assay. The Illumina HiSeq System was used to sequence the amplified TCR beta libraries as 87-base-pair reads. As for the original processing: A later analysis counted 75 million to 100 million unique TCR beta chains across the 666 repertoires, and some 11 million of these chains were shared by at least two donors. To remove PCR and sequencing errors, raw reads were error-corrected and collapsed into unique sequences using a nearest-neighbor algorithm that merged closely related sequences. V, D and J gene segments were assigned by aligning CDR3 sequences to IMGT reference sequences. For a sequence to be retained, a match of at least six nucleotides to both a V gene segment and a J gene segment was required. Rearrangements were classified as productive when the CDR3 lacked stop codons and remained in frame with V and J, and all other rearrangements were classified as non-productive. CDR3 was defined by IMGT convention, running from the second conserved V-encoded cysteine to the conserved J-encoded phenylalanine. Sequences without an unambiguous match to a single V gene segment were excluded from the earlier analysis of almost 600 of the donors. In an earlier analysis of roughly 500 of the donors, V segments were called functional above 56.7% productive rearrangements and were called segregating when the between-donor standard deviation exceeded 5%. A statistical classification framework was built to diagnose cytomegalovirus status from the catalog of TCR beta chain sequences. V and J gene assignment, in a later analysis, came from comparing TCR nucleotide sequences with IMGT/GENE-DB human TR gene sequences. In a later analysis, CDR3 sequences and most-parsimonious VDJ recombination scenarios were assigned using the TCRdist pipeline. In a later analysis, each TCR beta chain was defined by its CDR3 amino acid sequence together with its V-gene family, and reads without a unique V-gene family were excluded. In a later analysis, 500 to 700 highly shared, low-generation-probability nucleotide sequences were removed to address suspected cross-contamination and a sequencing artifact. In a later analysis, a clonal expansion index for each public chain was calculated from normalized within-repertoire ranks of inferred template counts. In a later analysis, generation probabilities were computed using a VDJ recombination model fitted to out-of-frame rearrangements, and the results were checked against IGoR. In a later analysis, TCR-TCR, TCR-HLA and TCR-CMV co-occurrence was scored with hypergeometric tests, and a repertoire-size bias correction was applied to TCR pairs. To estimate false discovery rates, a later analysis permuted the HLA or CMV assignments 20 times. In a later analysis, co-occurring TCRs were grouped using DBSCAN, with TCRdist sequence similarity added in when clustering inside HLA-allele-positive subsets. Co-occurrence clustering excluded repertoires with fewer than 30,000 or more than 120,000 public chains, plus five with anomalous nucleotide sharing. The immuneACCESS repertoire file appears here via TCRdb, limited to in-frame rearrangements. These files lack a portion of the clones; in checked studies, under half of the deficit traces to unresolved V genes, and the cause of the others is not known. Clonal size and the V and J genes are those of that table, whereas D and trimming came from the DNA. The sample table records 130,000 to 150,000 clones; around four fifths of these occur just once. The biggest ten clones account for approximately 2.3% of the sample.

Comment on this clone: No antigen is known for it. No base-level quality is on record; no much larger clone is a single base apart.

The research as a whole found: A cluster of highly shared sequence variants was judged likely to represent a technical artifact of the sequencing pipeline. Linkage disequilibrium might explain the correlated functional status among segregating V segments, but an unknown experimental factor could not be ruled out. It was suggested by the authors that the approach could potentially be generalized to other disease states and immunological phenotypes. According to a later analysis, TCR association rates differed among HLA loci, with DRB1 alleles showing the most associated TCRs and HLA-C alleles showing the fewest. A few of the identified cytomegalovirus-associated TCR beta chains were confirmed in vitro to be specific for cytomegalovirus antigens. CMV serostatus was the only immune exposure information available for the cohort. In a later analysis, 15,000 to 20,000 TCR beta sequences were associated with specific HLA alleles at a false discovery rate of 0.05. The 87-base-pair reads could not distinguish some IMGT-functional V segments, including TRBV6-2 and TRBV6-3, so those segments were excluded. Most TCR sequences were seen in very few donors, while some public TCRs were found in many individuals. In a later genetic analysis, fewer N-insertions in productive TCRs were reported among donors in an Asian-associated ancestry cluster than the roughly 700-donor mean. In a later analysis, most CMV-associated TCR beta chains were found to appear HLA-restricted, with HLA associations seemingly driven largely by CMV exposure. Because HLA typing was unavailable for some donors at each locus, only the typed subset was used in association tests. Assigning TCR associations to individual alleles was difficult when HLA alleles, especially DR and DQ, strongly co-occurred. According to a later analysis, parvovirus B19, influenza, CMV and Epstein-Barr virus appeared linked to several top co-occurrence clusters. A total of about 180 TCR beta chains were listed by the study as associated with cytomegalovirus. Only TCR beta chains were sequenced in this cohort, and the absence of alpha or paired-chain data limited detectable features. In an earlier analysis of some 550 of the donors, most TCR beta V segments were observed in productive rearrangements about 87% or about 30% of the time, broadly matching IMGT annotations. Because counts were too low, under 20 rarely observed V segments, including chromosome 9 orphons, were left out of the earlier analysis of several hundred of the donors. A further reported finding was that TCR beta sequences accurately predicted the HLA-A and HLA-B alleles for most subjects in the first cohort. A later genetic analysis associated a missense DCLRE1C variant with V-gene and J-gene trimming of TCR beta chains, and an independent cohort replicated the association. Presence/absence analyses assumed roughly uniform sequencing depth across donors, an assumption that may not hold. Compared with equally common non-associated chains, HLA-associated TCR beta chains in a later analysis were more clonally expanded and had lower generation probabilities. The classifier was reported to diagnose cytomegalovirus status with high specificity and sensitivity in both the original cohort and the validation cohort.

Measured from the cysteine to the phenylalanine, the CDR3 is 13 residues long. The read is trimmed to its CDR3 DNA, 39 bases read in frame from base 1. The germline V gene supplies CDR1 SGHVS and CDR2 FQNEAQ. Here V drops 3 bases and J drops 8 bases, and the junction holds 1 base not matched to any gene. In total, approximately 700 healthy bone marrow donors made up the cohort. Cohort members were all nominally healthy when sampled, although unrecorded immune exposures were likely present. The donor tested CMV seronegative, placing the donor among the 300 to 450 seronegative members of the cohort. A peripheral blood sample was provided by each donor, and peripheral blood mononuclear cells were used for TCR beta sequencing. The Qiagen DNeasy Blood Extraction Kit was used to extract genomic DNA from the blood cell samples.

This TCR came from a man under 40 in good health and CMV-seronegative. The sample comprised PBMCs. This receptor chain uses TRBV7-8 and TRBJ1-6, and 7 bases in between align with TRBD1. The encoded CDR3 is CASSFDRDSPLHF. The nucleotides read TGTGCCAGCAGCTTTGACAGGGATTCACCCCTCCACTTT.